Detailed here is one T cell receptor (beta chain). Its antigen is undetermined. Healthy Caucasians from Russia aged about 6 to 95 served as donors. Whenever a sample was processed, at least 6 million PBMCs were isolated. This entry belongs to a study of blood T cells in healthy people across ages. Trimming took 3 bases from V and 8 from J, leaving 14 bases between them. CDR3 length equals 14 residues. Germline V gene data show CDR1 as LGHNA and CDR2 as YSLEER. A second PCR of 7 to 11 cycles used a sample-barcoded 5' primer and a J-beta primer mix. Every cDNA was tagged by a template-switch adaptor with 12 random nucleotides. TCRdb processed the 5' RACE reads anew with MiXCR; each CDR3 protein has one entry. The repertoire consists of roughly 800,000 distinct CDR3 sequences, with 58% occurring once and the leading ten covering around 22%. Overall study results and limits: TCR beta diversity was tightly associated with the proportion of naive T cells.

This clonotype was obtained from a man aged 25-45 years in good health. The sequenced sample consisted of blood. This chain joins TRBV4-3 and TRBJ2-1; D might be TRBD2 (5 bases). The CDR3 loop reads CASSQEAGNDEQFF. The CDR3, as DNA: TGCGCCAGCAGCCAGGAGGCGGGTAACGATGAGCAGTTCTTC.